The sequence of this TCR beta chain was determined in a study of cytomegalovirus exposure and HLA in healthy donors. Regarding the study as a whole: As immune exposure information, only CMV serostatus was available.

The CDR3 is 16 residues long. Looked up from germline, CDR1 is MDHEN and CDR2 is SYDVKM. Germline trimming cut 5 bases from V and 0 bases from J; bases unmatched to any gene: 6. The PCR ran on 60 Vbeta and 13 Jbeta primers. Repertoires were generated with immunoSEQ multiplex PCR, while TCRdb's copy carries only in-frame clones and drops some. The sample holds around 130,000 clones, roughly 66% seen once. A note on this clone: Its cognate antigen is unknown.

The V and J genes are TRBV28 and TRBJ2-7; 11 nucleotides agree with TRBD2. This receptor was taken from a woman aged 55-69 years in good health and CMV-seronegative. Input material: PBMCs. CDR3 region: CASSPYTSGSSYEQYF. The CDR3 DNA reads as TGTGCCAGCAGTCCCTATACTAGCGGGAGCTCCTACGAGCAGTACTTC.